This passage covers 16 T cell receptor beta chains from one sample sequenced in a study of radiation and T cells in renal cell carcinoma (dated by TCRdb to about 2020). This specimen's time point label, per the study, means: baseline pretreatment blood. Reading the label with the study, this specimen's treatment or condition is: 15 Gy SBRT to primary tumor, nephrectomy 4 weeks later. Receptor amplification or capture employed the immunoSEQ multiplex PCR assay. This is the immuneACCESS table as TCRdb keeps it, with only in-frame sequences that have V and J called. A part of the clones is gone; compared with another copy, unresolved V genes explain less than half, and the rest is unexplained. This sample comprises about 140,000 clones, approximately 87% of them detected only once. Around 25% of the sample is in the top ten clones. Sequences were derived from blood, sampled from a patient whose treatment included radiotherapy and nephrectomy. The source of these receptors is a woman aged 50 to 60 with renal cell carcinoma.

V is TRBV7-2 and J is TRBJ2-3, with TRBD2 matching 12 bases. V was clipped by 4 bases and J by 2 bases; unmatched bases: 7. CDR1 SGHTA and CDR2 FQGNSA come from the germline V gene. CDR3 length: 17 residues. The CDR3 DNA reads TGTGCCAGCAGCTCCCGGACTAGCGGGGAAGACACAGATACGCAGTATTTT. This encodes CASSSRTSGEDTDTQYF.

The chain couples TRBV19 to TRBJ1-1; D is ambiguous. The germline V gene has CDR1 LNHDA and CDR2 SQIVND (reference sequence). The CDR3 runs to 13 residues. V lost 5 bases, J lost 5 bases, and 12 bases lay in between. CDR3 protein: CASSDLVGTEAFF. Here the CDR3 DNA reads TGTGCCAGTAGTGATTTGGTAGGGACTGAAGCTTTCTTT.

The chain links TRBV5-1 to TRBJ2-5; no clear D gene. The V end lost 0 bases, the J end lost 5 bases, and 14 bases lay between the germline ends. This CDR3 spans 15 amino acids. Per germline, CDR1 SGHRS and CDR2 YFSETQ. Here the CDR3 reads CASSLERVDRETQYF. The CDR3 nucleotides read TGCGCCAGCAGCTTGGAAAGAGTGGATAGGGAGACCCAGTACTTC.

This chain connects TRBV5-4 to TRBJ2-5, with 7 bases that match TRBD2. The ends lost 6 bases at V and 9 bases at J; junction bases unmatched: 11. This CDR3 is 13 amino acids long. The germline gives CDR1 SGHNT, CDR2 YYREEE (reference sequence). CDR3 sequence (DNA): TGTGCCAGCAAAACTGCGGGGGATGGGGCCCAGTACTTC. Translating gives CASKTAGDGAQYF.

The rearrangement links TRBV5-1 to TRBJ1-4, with D hard to call. V gave up 4 bases and J gave up 14 bases, with 21 bases separating them. The CDR3 spans 14 residues. Germline loops: CDR1 SGHRS, CDR2 YFSETQ. The CDR3 coding sequence is TGCGCCAGCAGCCCCGGCCCCCCAATGAAAGGGCTGTTTTTT. Encoded protein: CASSPGPPMKGLFF.

V is TRBV6-5 and J is TRBJ2-3; D is possibly TRBD2 (6 bases). Per the germline V gene, CDR1 is MNHEY and CDR2 is SVGAGI. The length of the CDR3 is 14 residues. Trimming removed 5 bases at V and 1 base at J, with 10 bases between. CDR3 protein: CASSPGGGTDTQYF. The CDR3 nucleotides are TGTGCCAGCAGTCCGGGCGGGGGCACAGATACGCAGTATTTT.

The chain uses TRBV5-1 and TRBJ1-1; 7 positions agree with TRBD1. J was trimmed by 4 bases and V by 4 bases; bases with no gene match: 10. The CDR3 is 15 amino acids. Germline V gene lookup returns CDR1 SGHRS and CDR2 YFSETQ. DNA of the CDR3: TGCGCCAGCAGCCCAGGGGGAGGGGTAGGCACTGAAGCTTTCTTT. Translation: CASSPGGGVGTEAFF. Looking up the rest from reference TRBV5-1 and TRBJ1-1 gives the full variable domain: KAGVTQTPRYLIKTRGQQVTLSCSPISGHRSVSWYQQTPGQGLQFLFEYFSETQRNKGNFPGRFSGRQFSNSRSEMNVSTLELGDSALYLCASSPGGGVGTEAFFGQGTRLTVV.

This CDR3 is CASSASGNYGYTF. The DNA for the CDR3 is TGTGCCAGCAGCGCCTCAGGGAACTATGGCTACACCTTC. This chain uses TRBV14 with TRBJ1-2; perhaps TRBD1 as D (5 bases). Germline CDR1 SGHDN, CDR2 FVKESK. Trimming removed 5 bases from V and 2 bases from J, with 9 bases in between. The CDR3 is 13 residues long.

The chain uses TRBV7-9 and TRBJ2-7; possibly TRBD2 for D (6 bases). Germline loops: CDR1 SEHNR, CDR2 FQNEAQ (reference sequence). The CDR3 has 14 amino acids. The V and J ends lost 2 bases and 6 bases respectively, with 14 bases between them. This CDR3 reads CASSLIGTPLEQYF. The CDR3 region has the DNA TGTGCCAGCAGCTTAATAGGGACTCCTCTCGAGCAGTACTTC.

The chain has TRBV18 and TRBJ1-2, with D uncertain. This CDR3 contains 12 residues. The germline V gene encodes CDR1 KGHSH and CDR2 LQKENI. V lost 3 bases, J lost 7 bases, and 9 bases lay in between. The CDR3 region has the DNA TGTGCCAGCTCACCCTCGGGCGGTGGCTACACCTTC. Protein: CASSPSGGGYTF.

This chain uses TRBV9 with TRBJ2-6, with D perhaps matching TRBD1 (5 bases). Germline V gives CDR1 SGDLS, CDR2 YYNGEE. V lost 6 bases and J lost 9, with 16 bases in between. The length of the CDR3 is 14 residues. CDR3 in amino acids: CASTPAQGFNVLTF. The CDR3 DNA is TGTGCCAGCACCCCCGCGCAGGGATTCAACGTCCTGACTTTC.

The V gene is TRBV7-9, the J gene TRBJ2-7; D is perhaps TRBD1 (6 bases). Trimming took off 2 bases at V and 7 bases at J, with 12 bases between the two ends. Germline CDR1 is SEHNR and CDR2 is FQNEAQ (reference sequence). The CDR3 totals 13 residues. The CDR3 bases are TGTGCCAGCAGCTTAAACCCAGGGGAGGAGCAGTACTTC. Translation gives CASSLNPGEEQYF.

This chain joins TRBV5-1 and TRBJ1-2, with D unclear. V lost 0 bases to trimming and J lost 3 bases, with 21 bases between them. The CDR3 sequence is 18 residues long. The germline V gene has CDR1 SGHRS and CDR2 YFSETQ. The CDR3 region is CASSLEGLGGSRDYGYTF. The CDR3 DNA sequence: TGCGCCAGCAGCTTGGAGGGCTTAGGAGGGTCCAGAGACTATGGCTACACCTTC.

The gene calls are TRBV5-1 and TRBJ2-6; D gene uncertain. The CDR3 consists of 16 residues. Germline values: CDR1 SGHRS, CDR2 YFSETQ. The V gene lost 3 bases and the J gene lost 4 bases, with 14 bases spanning the gap. CDR3 in amino acids: CASSSSPLGGANVLTF. The CDR3 DNA sequence: TGCGCCAGCAGCTCCTCCCCGCTGGGGGGGGCCAACGTCCTGACTTTC.

The chain uses TRBV18 and TRBJ2-7, with D perhaps given as TRBD1 or TRBD2 (5 bases each). Germline V CDR1 and CDR2: KGHSH, LQKENI. This CDR3 has 14 amino acids. Trimming removed 8 bases at V and 7 bases at J, with 21 bases between. The CDR3 is CASTTTPQGSEQYF. The CDR3 region has the DNA TGTGCCAGCACGACTACCCCGCAGGGAAGTGAGCAGTACTTC.

The rearrangement uses TRBV10-2 and TRBJ2-5; a possible D gene is TRBD2 (5 bases). CDR3 length equals 13 residues. Germline V gene sequence: CDR1 WSHSY, CDR2 SAAADI. V was clipped by 7 bases and J by 3 bases, with 12 bases between them. The CDR3 DNA is TGCGCCAGCACTCTAGAGGGCGAAGAGACCCAGTACTTC. Amino acids: CASTLEGEETQYF.